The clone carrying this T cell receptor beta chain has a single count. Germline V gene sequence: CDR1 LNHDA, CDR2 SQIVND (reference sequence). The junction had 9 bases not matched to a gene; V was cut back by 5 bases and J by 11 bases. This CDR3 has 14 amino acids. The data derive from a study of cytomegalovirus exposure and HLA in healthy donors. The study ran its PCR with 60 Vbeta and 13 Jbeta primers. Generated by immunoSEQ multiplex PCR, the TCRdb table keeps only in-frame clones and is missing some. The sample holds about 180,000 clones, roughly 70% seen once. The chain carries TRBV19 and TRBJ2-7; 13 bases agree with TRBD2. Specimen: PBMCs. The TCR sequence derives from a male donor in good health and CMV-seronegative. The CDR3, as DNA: TGTGCCAGTAGTCCTCGGACTAGCGGGGGCCCTGAGTACTTC. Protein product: CASSPRTSGGPEYF.